This T cell receptor beta chain was identified in a study of shared clonotypes between healthy human individuals (dated by TCRdb to 2019 to 2021). Study-level background: A few men and two women, aged 18 to 49 years, made up the cohort. Per donor, three plates each were used for CD4 naive and CD4 memory, two for CD8 naive, and one for CD8 memory. To estimate repertoire size and how much clonotypes are shared between individuals, the study performed deep sequencing of blood TCR repertoires from roughly five healthy adults. To increase sequencing depth and limit assay-specific biases, TCR repertoire library preparation and sequencing were carried out by different laboratories using diverse techniques. Each donor's leukapheresis produced roughly between roughly 0.85 and 10 billion PBMCs.

Donors were healthy HIV-negative adults with no recently reported acute infections or vaccinations. Every donor was a Caucasian adult living in Nashville, Tennessee, USA. CD4+ T cells were enriched by magnetic negative selection, after which naive cells were positively selected on CD45RA and the negative fraction was taken as the memory subset. After blood collection by leukapheresis, PBMCs were isolated using Ficoll-Histopaque density gradient centrifugation and then cryopreserved in the vapor phase of liquid nitrogen. Analytical flow cytometry was used to check the purity and quantity of each magnetically sorted T cell population. Genomic DNA was isolated from each sorted fraction and quantified by UV absorbance on a Nanodrop 2000c. To note about this clone: Its antigen is currently not known. Per-nucleotide qualities are absent, and no much larger clonotype sits a single base away.

The research as a whole found: Higher generation probabilities were observed for clonotypes shared by all four sorted-subset donors than for non-shared clonotypes. Roughly 5.2% of naive CD4, 3.5% of naive CD8, approximately 2.2% of memory CD4, and about 0.4% of memory CD8 clonotypes were shared across several donors. Naive subsets generally had larger estimated clonotype richness than memory subsets. Because the study included a small number of donors, the genetic and exposure-history diversity represented was limited. Only blood was sampled, and tissue TCR repertoires likely differ from those in blood. Based on pairwise subsampling, the degree of clonotype sharing among donors was expected to be affected by sequencing depth. Incomplete sequencing was indicated by rarefaction of sorted-subset datasets, despite the large sequencing depth.

TCR CDR3 regions were amplified from genomic DNA by multiplex PCR using the deep immunoSEQ assay. For each cell subset, the extracted genomic DNA was distributed evenly across all wells of several immunoSEQ 96-well plates, and each plate served as one replicate. For sorted subsets, 200 ng of genomic DNA, equivalent to some 30,000 T cell genomes, went into each replicate PCR. Purified libraries were quantified with a Qubit 3.0 fluorometer, sized on a Bioanalyzer 2100, and re-quantified with the KAPA Library Quantification kit. A separate single-read 150-cycle Illumina NextSeq 550 flow cell was used to sequence each immunoSEQ 96-well plate. The study's processing was this. Because only junctional sequences without quality scores were contained in the immunoSEQ output, filtering matching that applied to full-length reads could not be performed. Sequences were annotated with PyIR, a Python wrapper for IgBLAST v1.9, using IMGT germline references to assign V/J genes and CDR3. Reads were filtered out if the reads had weak V/J assignments (E-value above 1e-6), no CDR3, stop codons, out-of-frame junctions, or ambiguous translated residues. V3J clonotypes were defined as sequences sharing an identical inferred V gene, J gene, and CDR3 amino acid sequence. The percentage overlap between two repertoires was calculated by dividing the number of shared unique clonotypes by the size of the smaller repertoire. RTK rarefaction, the Chao1 estimator, and Recon v2.1 estimates of unobserved clonotypes were used to assess repertoire richness. Generation probabilities were computed with OLGA for all TCRbeta clonotypes obtained by the gDNA method from several donors. Not all clones reach the TCRdb copy of this immuneACCESS table, which keeps in-frame sequences only. Checked studies attribute under half of the gap to unresolved V genes and leave the rest unexplained. V, J and clone size are taken as reported in that table, and D and trimming were inferred from the DNA itself. The sample records about 2 million clones, 90% to 95% of which are singletons. The ten most abundant clones make up approximately 0.13% of the sample.

This clonotype was obtained from a man aged 18 to 30 in good health. Sequencing was done on a sample of naive CD4+ T cells sorted from blood. Interpreted using the paper, the cell subset or site label stands for: CD45RA+ positively selected.

CDR3 loop: CASSLGTGVYQPQHF. The DNA sequence is given as TGTGCCAGCAGCTTGGGGACAGGGGTCTATCAGCCCCAGCATTTT. The chain is encoded by TRBV5-8 joined to TRBJ1-5; a stretch of 9 junction bases matches TRBD1. Trimmed from V: 0 bases; trimmed from J: 5 bases; junction bases lacking a gene match: 3. As encoded in the germline V gene, CDR1 is SGHTS while CDR2 is YDEGEE. From cysteine to phenylalanine, the CDR3 is 15 amino acids long. Just CDR3 DNA is preserved here, 45 bases in frame from base 1. Here the CDR3 is joined to the reference TRBV5-8 and TRBJ1-5 genes, and the full variable domain is: EAGVTQSPTHLIKTRGQQATLRCSPISGHTSVYWYQQALGLGLQFLLWYDEGEERNRGNFPPRFSGRQFPNYSSELNVNALELEDSALYLCASSLGTGVYQPQHFGDGTRLSIL.